The present entry profiles one TCR beta chain with its context. Its antigen is unidentified. Different DNA sequences within this sample yield the same CDR3. Assay used: immunoSEQ multiplex PCR; TCRdb lists only in-frame clones, some missing. The sample includes 130,000 to 150,000 clones, around 89% of them seen just once. The record originates from a study of T cell responses to AZD1222 COVID-19 vaccine. Overall study findings and caveats: Two AZD1222 doses significantly raised spike-specific TCR breadth and depth over controls. Repertoires were collected only later (after the peak T cell response had occurred). Spike as a whole was targeted by vaccine-associated CD4 TCRs, dominant at 160-218 and 743-854. Reports indicate that nearly half of spike-specific TCRs are directed at unmutated variant regions.

The CDR3 has 13 residues. Germline lookup yields CDR1 GTSNPN and CDR2 SVGIG (reference sequence). V lost 7 bases and J 1 base, leaving 11 bases between the germline ends. The sequence was obtained from an adult in good health. The rearrangement links TRBV30 to TRBJ1-5; the D is unclear. Sequenced here: peripheral blood, sampled on day 0 of AZD1222 vaccination. The CDR3 DNA sequence: TGTGCCTCCTATGGACTGAGCAATCAGCCCCAGCATTTT. It specifies CASYGLSNQPQHF.